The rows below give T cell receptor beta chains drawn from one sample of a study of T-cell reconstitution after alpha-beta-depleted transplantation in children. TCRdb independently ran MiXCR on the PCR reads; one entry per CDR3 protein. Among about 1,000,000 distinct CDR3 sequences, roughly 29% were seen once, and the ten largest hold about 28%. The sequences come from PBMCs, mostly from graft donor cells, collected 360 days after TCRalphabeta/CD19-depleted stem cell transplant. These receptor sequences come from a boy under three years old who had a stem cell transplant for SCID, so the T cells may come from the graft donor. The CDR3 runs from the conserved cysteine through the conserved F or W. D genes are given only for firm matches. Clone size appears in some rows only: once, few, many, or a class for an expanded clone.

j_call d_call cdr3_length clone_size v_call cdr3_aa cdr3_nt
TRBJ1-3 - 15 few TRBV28 CASSLPSSSGNTIYF TGTGCCAGCAGTTTACCCTCAAGCTCTGGAAACACCATATATTTT
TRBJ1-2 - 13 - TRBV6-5 CASSYHRTSGYTF TGTGCCAGCAGTTACCATCGGACGTCCGGCTACACCTTC
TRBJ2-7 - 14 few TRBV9 CASSVRGWDYEQYF TGTGCCAGCAGCGTTCGGGGCTGGGACTACGAGCAGTACTTC
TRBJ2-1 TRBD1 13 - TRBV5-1 CASSLGNRGEQFF TGCGCCAGCAGCTTGGGCAACAGGGGTGAGCAGTTCTTC
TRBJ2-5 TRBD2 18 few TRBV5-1 CASSLAVGVAGGQETQYF TGCGCCAGCAGCTTGGCCGTCGGGGTAGCGGGGGGCCAAGAGACCCAGTACTTC
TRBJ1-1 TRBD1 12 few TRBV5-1 CASSPIQGEAFF TGCGCCAGCAGCCCAATACAGGGGGAAGCTTTCTTT
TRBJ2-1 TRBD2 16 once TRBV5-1 CASSLARLAGDNEQFF TGCGCCAGCAGCTTGGCCCGACTAGCGGGGGACAATGAGCAGTTCTTC
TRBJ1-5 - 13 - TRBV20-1 CSARAAGRQPQHF TGCAGTGCTAGAGCCGCAGGGCGTCAGCCCCAGCATTTT
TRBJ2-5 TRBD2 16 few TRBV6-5 CASSSRLAGGWETQYF TGTGCCAGCAGTTCCCGACTAGCGGGGGGATGGGAGACCCAGTACTTC
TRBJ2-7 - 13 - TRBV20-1 CSARVPPGYEQYF TGCAGTGCTAGAGTTCCCCCAGGTTACGAGCAGTACTTC
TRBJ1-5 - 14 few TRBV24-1 CATSDTAVGQPQHF TGTGCCACCAGTGATACCGCCGTGGGGCAGCCCCAGCATTTT
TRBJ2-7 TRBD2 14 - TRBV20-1 CSANRGGGSYEQYF TGCAGTGCTAATCGCGGGGGAGGGTCCTACGAGCAGTACTTC
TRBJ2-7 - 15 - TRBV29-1 CSVPGSIPGVYEQYF TGCAGCGTTCCAGGGAGTATTCCTGGAGTCTACGAGCAGTACTTC
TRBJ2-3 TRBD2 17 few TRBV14 CASSQDWSTSGGDTQYF TGTGCCAGCAGCCAAGATTGGTCGACTAGCGGGGGAGATACGCAGTATTTT
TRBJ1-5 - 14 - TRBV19 CASQEGRTNQPQHF TGTGCCAGTCAGGAGGGACGGACGAATCAGCCCCAGCATTTT
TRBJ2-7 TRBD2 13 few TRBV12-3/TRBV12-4 CASTLGLAGAPDF TGTGCCAGCACCCTGGGGCTAGCGGGGGCCCCCGACTTC
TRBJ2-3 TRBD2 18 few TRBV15 CATSRSSGGAQVTDTQYF TGTGCCACCAGCAGATCCAGCGGGGGGGCTCAAGTCACAGATACGCAGTATTTT
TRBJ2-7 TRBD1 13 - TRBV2 CACNRDRVSEQYF TGTGCCTGCAACCGGGACAGGGTCAGCGAGCAGTACTTC
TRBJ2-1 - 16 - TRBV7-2 CASSFRPHDSINEQFF TGTGCCAGCAGCTTTAGGCCACACGACTCCATAAATGAGCAGTTCTTC
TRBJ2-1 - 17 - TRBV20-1 CSARGGKGLIRGNEQFF TGCAGTGCTAGAGGGGGAAAAGGGCTAATTCGAGGAAATGAGCAGTTCTTC
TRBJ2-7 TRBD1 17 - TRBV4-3 CASSQDKGTGLFYEQYF TGCGCCAGCAGCCAAGATAAGGGGACAGGTCTGTTCTACGAGCAGTACTTC
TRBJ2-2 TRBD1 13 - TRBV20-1 CSAPTGVSGELFF TGCAGTGCCCCGACAGGGGTTAGCGGGGAGCTGTTTTTT
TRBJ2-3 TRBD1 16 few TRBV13 CASSSRQGKGTDTQYF TGTGCCAGCAGCAGCCGACAGGGGAAGGGCACAGATACGCAGTATTTT
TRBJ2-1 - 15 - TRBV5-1 CASSLRAVTYNEQFF TGCGCCAGCAGCTTGCGGGCGGTAACCTACAATGAGCAGTTCTTC
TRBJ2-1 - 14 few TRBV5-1 CASSPPDFHNEQFF TGCGCCAGCAGCCCGCCGGACTTTCACAATGAGCAGTTCTTC
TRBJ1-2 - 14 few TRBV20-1 CSARDLPPRGGYTF TGCAGTGCTAGAGATCTTCCCCCTAGAGGTGGCTACACCTTC
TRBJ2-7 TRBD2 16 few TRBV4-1 CASSHPRGAGGEEQYF TGCGCCAGCAGCCACCCGAGGGGAGCGGGGGGGGAGGAGCAGTACTTC
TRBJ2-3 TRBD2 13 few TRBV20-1 CSAWTSFTDTQYF TGCAGTGCCTGGACTAGCTTCACAGATACGCAGTATTTT
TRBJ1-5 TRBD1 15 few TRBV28 CASRPQQGTSKPQHF TGTGCCAGCAGACCACAACAGGGGACGTCGAAGCCCCAGCATTTT
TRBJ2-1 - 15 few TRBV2 CASLRIRGSYNEQFF TGTGCCAGTCTACGGATCCGAGGTTCCTACAATGAGCAGTTCTTC
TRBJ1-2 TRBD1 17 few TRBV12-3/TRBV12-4 CASSLMAPGQVGYGYTF TGTGCCAGCAGTTTAATGGCACCGGGACAGGTGGGCTATGGCTACACCTTC
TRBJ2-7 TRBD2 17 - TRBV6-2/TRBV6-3 CASSPPLSSGNSYEQYF TGTGCCAGCAGTCCCCCCCTTAGTAGCGGGAACTCCTACGAGCAGTACTTC
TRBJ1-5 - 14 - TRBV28 CASWLGGGNQPQHF TGTGCCAGCTGGCTGGGCGGGGGCAATCAGCCCCAGCATTTT
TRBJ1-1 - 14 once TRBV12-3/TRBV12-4 CASSFMTQNTEAFF TGTGCCAGCAGTTTCATGACGCAGAACACTGAAGCTTTCTTT
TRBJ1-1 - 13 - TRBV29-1 CSAHPAGGTEAFF TGCAGCGCCCATCCCGCCGGCGGAACTGAAGCTTTCTTT
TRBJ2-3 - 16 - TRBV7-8 CASSGNRPSNSDTQYF TGTGCCAGCAGCGGGAACAGGCCATCGAATTCAGATACGCAGTATTTT
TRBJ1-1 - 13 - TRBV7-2 CASSLRQRTEAFF TGTGCCAGCAGCTTGAGACAACGCACTGAAGCTTTCTTT
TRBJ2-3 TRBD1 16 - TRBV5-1 CASSKNRGASTDTQYF TGCGCCAGCAGCAAAAACAGGGGGGCTAGCACAGATACGCAGTATTTT
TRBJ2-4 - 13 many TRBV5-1 CASAYTTENIQYF TGCGCCAGCGCTTATACGACAGAAAACATTCAGTACTTC
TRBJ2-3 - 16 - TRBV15 CATSRDKGGGTDTQYF TGTGCCACCAGCAGAGATAAGGGGGGCGGCACAGATACGCAGTATTTT
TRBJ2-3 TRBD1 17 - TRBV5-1 CASSLAGTGRGTDTQYF TGCGCCAGCAGCTTGGCCGGGACAGGGCGAGGCACAGATACGCAGTATTTT
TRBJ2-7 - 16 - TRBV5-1 CASSLDRSDLFYEQYF TGCGCCAGCAGCTTGGACAGGTCAGACCTTTTCTACGAGCAGTACTTC
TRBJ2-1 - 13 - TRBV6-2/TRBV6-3 CASSYSNVYEQFF TGTGCCAGCAGTTACTCGAATGTGTATGAGCAGTTCTTC
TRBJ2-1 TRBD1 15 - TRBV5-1 CASSNRDRVWNEQFF TGCGCCAGCAGTAACCGAGACAGGGTTTGGAATGAGCAGTTCTTC
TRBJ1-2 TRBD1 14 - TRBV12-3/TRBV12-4 CASSYPDRVHGYTF TGTGCCAGCAGCTATCCCGACAGGGTGCATGGCTACACCTTC
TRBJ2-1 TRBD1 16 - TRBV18 CASSQRTGVSYNEQFF TGTGCCAGCTCTCAACGGACAGGGGTTTCCTACAATGAGCAGTTCTTC
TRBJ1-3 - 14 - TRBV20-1 CSAKGTPSGNTIYF TGCAGTGCTAAAGGGACACCTTCTGGAAACACCATATATTTT
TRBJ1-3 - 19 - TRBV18 CASSAKAPTGKRAGNTIYF TGTGCCAGCTCAGCAAAGGCACCCACAGGGAAGCGGGCTGGAAACACCATATATTTT
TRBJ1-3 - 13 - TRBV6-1 CASSDRSGNTIYF TGTGCCAGCAGCGACAGGTCCGGAAACACCATATATTTT
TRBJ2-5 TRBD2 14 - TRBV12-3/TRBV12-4 CASRGLESKETQYF TGTGCCAGCAGGGGACTAGAATCGAAGGAGACCCAGTACTTC
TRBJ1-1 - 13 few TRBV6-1 CASRATGNTEAFF TGTGCCAGCAGAGCAACGGGGAACACTGAAGCTTTCTTT
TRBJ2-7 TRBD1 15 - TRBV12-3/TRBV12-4 CASSPGTGGMYEQYF TGTGCCAGCAGTCCCGGGACAGGGGGCATGTACGAGCAGTACTTC
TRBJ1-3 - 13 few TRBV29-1 CSVEEAPGNTIYF TGCAGCGTTGAAGAAGCCCCTGGAAACACCATATATTTT